The present entry profiles one T cell receptor beta chain with its context. Its antigen is undetermined. The data were obtained in a study of shared clonotypes between healthy human individuals. Findings and caveats of the study: Naive CD4 clonotypes overlapped across a handful of donors at roughly 5.1%. On the whole, naive subsets had larger estimated richness than memory subsets had.

The assay was run at deep level. Each subset's genomic DNA was shared equally among a number of immunoSEQ plates. TCRdb's copy holds only in-frame clones and misses some; the assay was immunoSEQ multiplex PCR. The sample has about 2.2 million clones, 90% to 95% seen once; the top ten hold over 1.5%. V lost 4 bases, J lost 0 bases, and 7 bases stayed unmatched. This CDR3 has 16 amino acids. The germline gives CDR1 LGHNA, CDR2 YNFKEQ. CD45RO-negative, CCR7-positively selected cells formed the naive CD8 fraction, excluding terminally differentiated effector memory CD45RA+ cells. The receptor was derived from a man aged 18 to 30 in good health. Some clones in this sample may be carry-over from other donors' samples. The rearrangement joins TRBV4-2 to TRBJ2-3; 7 bases map to TRBD1. The material sequenced was naive CD8+ T cells from PBMCs. The CDR3 spells CASSLRTGSSTDTQYF. The CDR3 coding sequence is TGTGCCAGCAGCCTCCGGACAGGTAGTAGCACAGATACGCAGTATTTT.